This TCR beta chain was recorded in a study of OX40 agonist ivuxolimab in advanced cancers. Overall study findings and caveats: By week 6 at 0.1 to 3.0 mg/kg, blood CD4+ and CD8+ T cells had expanded clonally.

Per the germline V gene, CDR1 is SGHTA and CDR2 is FQGTGA. J gave up 5 bases and V 5 bases, and 3 bases lay outside the gene matches. The CDR3 sequence is 15 residues long. Sequencing was performed with immunoSEQ multiplex PCR; in TCRdb, only in-frame clones are kept and a portion is missing. The data show tens of thousands of clones, with more than 90% seen just once and 0.55% to 0.65% held by the top ten. Regarding this clone: Its target is unknown.

This sample comprised CD4+ or CD8+ T cells sorted from blood, obtained in a trial of the OX40 agonist ivuxolimab. The TCR was taken from an adult with an advanced solid tumor such as melanoma, head and neck, liver or kidney cancer. This chain links TRBV7-3 with TRBJ2-1, with TRBD2 matching 13 bases. CDR3 residues: CASSLGTSGNNEQFF. CDR3 sequence (DNA): TGTGCCAGCAGCCTCGGGACTAGCGGGAACAATGAGCAGTTCTTC.